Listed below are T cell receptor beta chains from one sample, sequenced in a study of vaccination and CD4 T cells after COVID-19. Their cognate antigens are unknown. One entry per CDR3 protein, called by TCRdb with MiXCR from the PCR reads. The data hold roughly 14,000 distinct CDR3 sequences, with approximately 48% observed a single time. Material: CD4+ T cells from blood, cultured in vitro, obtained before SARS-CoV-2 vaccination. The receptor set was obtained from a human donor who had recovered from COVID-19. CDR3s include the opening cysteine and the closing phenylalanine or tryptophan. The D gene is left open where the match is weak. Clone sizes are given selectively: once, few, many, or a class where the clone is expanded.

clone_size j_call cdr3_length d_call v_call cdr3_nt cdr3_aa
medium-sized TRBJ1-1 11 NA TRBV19 TGTGCCAGTATACGGGCCACTGAAGCTTTCTTT CASIRATEAFF
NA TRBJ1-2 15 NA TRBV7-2 TGTGCCAGCAGCGCCTATCGGGGGGCTAACTATGGCTACACCTTC CASSAYRGANYGYTF
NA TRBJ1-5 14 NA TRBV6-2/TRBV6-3 TGTGCCAGCAGTTACGGCCACGACAATCAGCCCCAGCATTTT CASSYGHDNQPQHF
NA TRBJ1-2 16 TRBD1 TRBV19 TGTGCCAGTAGTATCTCCGACAGGGCCCTGGGCTATGGCTACACCTTC CASSISDRALGYGYTF
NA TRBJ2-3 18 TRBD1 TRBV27 TGTGCCAGCAGTTTCTACAGTCCAACAGGGGGGATCACAGATACGCAGTATTTT CASSFYSPTGGITDTQYF
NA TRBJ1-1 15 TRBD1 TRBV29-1 TGCAGCGGAGGGGGAGGGACAGGGGAAAGCGCTGAAGCTTTCTTT CSGGGGTGESAEAFF
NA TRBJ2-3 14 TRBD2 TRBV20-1 TGCAGTGCTAGAGATAGCGGGAGTACAGATACGCAGTATTTT CSARDSGSTDTQYF
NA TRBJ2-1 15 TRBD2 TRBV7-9 TGTGCCAGCAGCTTGGCGGCTAGCGGGAGGAATGAGCAGTTCTTC CASSLAASGRNEQFF
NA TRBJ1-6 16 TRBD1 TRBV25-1 TGTGCCAGCAGCCCAGGGGGCTCAGGCTATAATTCACCCCTCCACTTT CASSPGGSGYNSPLHF
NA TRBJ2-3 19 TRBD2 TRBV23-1 TGCGCCAGCAGTCAAGGGGCTAGGCTAGCGGGAAAAGGGTGGGATACGCAGTATTTT CASSQGARLAGKGWDTQYF
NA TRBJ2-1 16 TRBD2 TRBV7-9 TGTGCCAGCAGCTCGAGGCTGCTAGCGGGGAACAATGAGCAGTTCTTC CASSSRLLAGNNEQFF
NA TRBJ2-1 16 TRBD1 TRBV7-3 TGTGCCAGCAGCTTAATGGCAGGACAGGGGGGTCATGAGCAGTTCTTC CASSLMAGQGGHEQFF
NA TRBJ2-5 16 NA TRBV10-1 TGCGCCAGCAGTGAGCCGGGCACGGGGGGCCCTGAGACCCAGTACTTC CASSEPGTGGPETQYF
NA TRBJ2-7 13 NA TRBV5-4 TGTGCCAGCAGCTTAGGGAAGACCTACGAGCAGTACTTC CASSLGKTYEQYF
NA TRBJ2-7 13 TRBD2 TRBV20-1 TGCAGTGCCAGGCCGGGGGGTATGTACGAGCAGTACTTC CSARPGGMYEQYF
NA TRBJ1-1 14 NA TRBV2 TGTGCCAGCAGAGACAGTAGAGGGAAGACTGAAGCTTTCTTT CASRDSRGKTEAFF
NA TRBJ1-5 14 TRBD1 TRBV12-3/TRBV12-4 TGTGCCAGCAGCTCCACAGGGGCGAATCAGCCCCAGCATTTT CASSSTGANQPQHF
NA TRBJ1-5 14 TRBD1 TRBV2 TGTGCCAGGGGGACAGACTTAAGCAATCAGCCCCAGCATTTT CARGTDLSNQPQHF
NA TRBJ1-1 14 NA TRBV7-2 TGTGCCAGCAGCTCCGCCAACCGAATAGCTGAAGCTTTCTTT CASSSANRIAEAFF
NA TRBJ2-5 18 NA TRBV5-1 TGCGCCAGCAGCTTGGGATCTGGGGGCCTGGGCAGCCAAGAGACCCAGTACTTC CASSLGSGGLGSQETQYF
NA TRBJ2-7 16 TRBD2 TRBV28 TGTGCCAGCAGTCCCCCCGGACTAGAGAGCTCCTACGAGCAGTACTTC CASSPPGLESSYEQYF
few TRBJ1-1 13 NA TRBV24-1 TGTGCCACCAGTGTAGGTATGAACACTGAAGCTTTCTTT CATSVGMNTEAFF
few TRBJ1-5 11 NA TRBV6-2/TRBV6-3 TGTGCCAGCAGTTACGGCCCTGCCCAGCATTTT CASSYGPAQHF
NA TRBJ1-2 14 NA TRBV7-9 TGTGCCAGCAGCTTGTACAGAGCTAACTATGGCTACACCTTC CASSLYRANYGYTF
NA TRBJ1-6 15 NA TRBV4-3 TGCGCCAGCAGCCAAGAGGGGGGAAGAGGTTCACCCCTCCACTTT CASSQEGGRGSPLHF
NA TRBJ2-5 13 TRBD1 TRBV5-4 TGTGCCAGCAGCTCGACAGGGGAAGAGACCCAGTACTTC CASSSTGEETQYF
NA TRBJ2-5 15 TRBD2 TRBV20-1 TGCAGTGCTAGAGATTTCCGGGAGGGCGGAGAGACCCAGTACTTC CSARDFREGGETQYF
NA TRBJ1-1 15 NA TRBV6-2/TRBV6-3 TGTGCCAGCAGTTCTGATTTGGCAGTTAACACTGAAGCTTTCTTT CASSSDLAVNTEAFF
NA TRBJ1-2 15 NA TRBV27 TGTGCCAGCAGTTTTACGGACGGAGCTAACTATGGCTACACCTTC CASSFTDGANYGYTF
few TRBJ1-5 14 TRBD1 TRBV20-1 TGCAGTGGTAAGGAACAGGGGGTAGATCAGCCCCAGCATTTT CSGKEQGVDQPQHF
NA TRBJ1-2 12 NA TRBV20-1 TGCAGTGCTAGAGTGGCACCTTATGGCTACACCTTC CSARVAPYGYTF
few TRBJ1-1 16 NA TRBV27 TGTGCCAGCAGTTTATCCCCCGGGGGGTGGAACACTGAAGCTTTCTTT CASSLSPGGWNTEAFF
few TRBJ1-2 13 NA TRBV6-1 TGTGCCAGCAGTGCGGGGGCTAACTATGGCTACACCTTC CASSAGANYGYTF
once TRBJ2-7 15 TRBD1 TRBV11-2 TGTGCCAGCAGCTTAGCCGGGACAGGGGTCCACGAGCAGTACTTC CASSLAGTGVHEQYF
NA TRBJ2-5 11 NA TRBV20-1 TGCAGTGCTAGTCTGCAAGAGACCCAGTACTTC CSASLQETQYF
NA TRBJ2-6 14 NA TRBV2 TGTGCCAGCAGAGGTAGCTCTGGGGCCAACGTCCTGACTTTC CASRGSSGANVLTF
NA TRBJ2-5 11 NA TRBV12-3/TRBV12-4 TGTGCCAGCAGTTTACAAGAGACCCAGTGCTTC CASSLQETQCF
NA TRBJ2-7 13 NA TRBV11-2 TGTGCCAGCAGCTTTGAAACTAGCAGCGAGCAGTACTTC CASSFETSSEQYF
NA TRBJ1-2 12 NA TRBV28 TGTGCCAGCAGCCCGCCGGGGTATGGCTACACCTTC CASSPPGYGYTF
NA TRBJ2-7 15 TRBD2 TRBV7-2 TGTGCCAGCAGCTTAAGGCGGGGGGGCGTCTACGAGCAGTACTTC CASSLRRGGVYEQYF
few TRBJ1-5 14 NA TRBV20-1 TGCAGTGCTAGAGTTCCCCTGGCGGCCCAGCCCCAGCATTTT CSARVPLAAQPQHF
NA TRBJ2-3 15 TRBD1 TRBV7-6 TGTGCCAGCAGCCGACAGGGGAAGGGCACAGATACGCAGTATTTT CASSRQGKGTDTQYF
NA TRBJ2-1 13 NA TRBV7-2 TGTGCCAGCAGCACGCTCGGGGAAAGGGTGCAGTTCTTC CASSTLGERVQFF
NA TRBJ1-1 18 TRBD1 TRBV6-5 TGTGCCAGCAGTTACGTTGTCGCAGGGGGCTCCGGGAACACTGAAGCTTTCTTT CASSYVVAGGSGNTEAFF
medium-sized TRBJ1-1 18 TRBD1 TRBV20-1 TGCAGTGCCCCACCGGTGAACAGGGGGATCGGCGTAATGGCTGAAGCTTTCTTT CSAPPVNRGIGVMAEAFF
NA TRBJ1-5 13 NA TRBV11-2 TGTGCCAGCAGCTTAGACGTGGGACAGCCCCAGCATTTT CASSLDVGQPQHF
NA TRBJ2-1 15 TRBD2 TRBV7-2 TGTGCCAGCAGCGTCCTAGCGGGGGGCTACAATGAGCAGTTCTTC CASSVLAGGYNEQFF
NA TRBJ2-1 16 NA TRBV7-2 TGTGCCAGCAGCCCAAGGAGCCTAGGAGGCTACAATGAGCAGTTCTTC CASSPRSLGGYNEQFF
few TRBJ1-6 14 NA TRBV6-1 TGTGCCACTAAAAATGCGGTCGCTAATTCACCCCTCCACTTT CATKNAVANSPLHF
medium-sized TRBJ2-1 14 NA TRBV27 TGTGCCAGCAGTTTATCGTGGGACGGCCAGCAGCAGTTCTTC CASSLSWDGQQQFF
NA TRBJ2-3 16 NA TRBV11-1 TGTGCCAGCAGCTCATATGGGGGATCTAGCACAGATACGCAGTATTTT CASSSYGGSSTDTQYF
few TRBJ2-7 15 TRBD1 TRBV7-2 TGTGCCAGCAGCTTAGGAGGGACAGGGGTGGAAGAGCAGTACTTC CASSLGGTGVEEQYF
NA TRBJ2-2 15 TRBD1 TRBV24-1 TGTGCCAGCACTCCACCGACAGGGGGCCACGGGGAGCTGTTTTTT CASTPPTGGHGELFF
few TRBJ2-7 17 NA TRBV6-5 TGTGCCAGCAGTTACGGAGCGATGACAGACCGGGTTTACGAGCAGTACTTC CASSYGAMTDRVYEQYF
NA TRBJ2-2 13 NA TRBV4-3 TGCGCCAGCAGCCAAGATATAGCCGGGGAGCTGTTTTTT CASSQDIAGELFF
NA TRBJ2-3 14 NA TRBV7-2 TGTGCCAGCAGCCGAATGGGCAGCACAGATACGCAGTATTTT CASSRMGSTDTQYF
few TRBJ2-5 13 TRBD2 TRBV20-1 TGCAGTGCTCGGGCAGCGGGGGAAGAGACCCAGTACTTC CSARAAGEETQYF
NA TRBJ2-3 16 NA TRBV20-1 TGCAGTGCTCCGAAACTACAGGGTGGGGGGATAGATACGCAGTATTTT CSAPKLQGGGIDTQYF
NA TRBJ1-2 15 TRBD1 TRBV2 TGTGCCAGCACCGAGACCGCACCAGGGGGCTATGGCTACACCTTC CASTETAPGGYGYTF
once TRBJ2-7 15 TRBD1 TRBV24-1 TGTGCCACCAGTGACCAAAGGGGACAGAACTACGAGCAGTACTTC CATSDQRGQNYEQYF